This TCR beta chain came from a study of OX40 agonist ivuxolimab in advanced cancers. The CDR3 contains 16 residues. Germline CDR1 and CDR2: MNHEY and SMNVEV (reference sequence). The V and J ends lost 7 bases and 3 bases, in that order; junction bases with no gene match: 11. Assay: immunoSEQ multiplex PCR; the TCRdb copy retains only in-frame clones and omits some. This sample has fewer than 70,000 clones; roughly 85% occur once, and the top ten carry 2.5% to 4%. The genes are TRBV27 and TRBJ2-2, with 7 bases matching TRBD1. This TCR derives from an adult with an advanced solid tumor such as melanoma, head and neck, liver or kidney cancer. The source was CD4+ or CD8+ T cells sorted from blood, collected in a trial of the OX40 agonist ivuxolimab. The CDR3 DNA is TGTGCCAGCACAAAGCAGAGGACAGGTTACACCGGGGAGCTGTTTTTT. Its protein is CASTKQRTGYTGELFF.